The 24 T cell receptor beta chains below all came from one sample that was sequenced in a study of shared clonotypes between healthy human individuals. The repertoire was sequenced with immunoSEQ multiplex PCR; TCRdb's copy has only in-frame clones and lacks some. The data contain around 2.1 million clones, around 95% of them singletons. Sequences were obtained from naive CD4+ T cells sorted from blood. The sample's subset: CD45RA+ positively selected. The source is a young man in good health.

DNA of the CDR3: TGTGCCAGCAGTGAATTGGACAACCAAGAGACCCAGTACTTC. This sequence encodes CASSELDNQETQYF. J is TRBJ2-5 and V is TRBV25-1, with TRBD1 as a possible D gene (5 bases). The V and J ends lost 1 base and 0 bases respectively, with 6 bases between them. Germline CDR1 is MGHDK and CDR2 is SYGVNS. CDR3 size: 14 residues.

This chain connects TRBV7-2 to TRBJ1-1, with TRBD1 matching 7 bases. This CDR3 contains 14 residues. V trimming: 4 bases; J trimming: 2 bases; junction bases outside the gene matches: 4. Germline-derived CDR1 and CDR2 are SGHTA and FQGNSA. The chain's CDR3 is CASSSTGVNTEAFF. CDR3 coding DNA: TGTGCCAGCAGCTCCACAGGGGTAAACACTGAAGCTTTCTTT.

Written as DNA, the CDR3 is TGTGCCAGCTCACCGGGTCTGAACTCATTGGGGTATGGCTACACCTTC. It translates to CASSPGLNSLGYGYTF. This chain uses TRBV18 with TRBJ1-2; D not resolved. Trimming shortened V by 3 bases and J by 5 bases, and 19 bases separated the two germline ends. The CDR3 spans 16 residues. Germline values: CDR1 KGHSH, CDR2 LQKENI.

The chain uses TRBV9 and TRBJ2-2, with D perhaps TRBD1 or TRBD2 (5 bases each). Trimming shortened V by 4 bases and J by 3 bases, and 19 bases separated the two germline ends. There are 17 residues in the CDR3. CDR1 is SGDLS and CDR2 is YYNGEE in the germline V gene. The CDR3 DNA follows: TGTGCCAGCAGCCGGGAAGGGGCATTCGGGGACACCGGGGAGCTGTTTTTT. It encodes CASSREGAFGDTGELFF. The variable domain in full, completed from reference TRBV9 and TRBJ2-2, reads DSGVTQTPKHLITATGQRVTLRCSPRSGDLSVYWYQQSLDQGLQFLIQYYNGEERAKGNILERFSAQQFPDLHSELNLSSLELGDSALYFCASSREGAFGDTGELFFGEGSRLTVL.

This chain connects TRBV5-1 to TRBJ1-1; 10 bases fit TRBD1. Trimming at V came to 4 bases and at J to 4 bases, leaving 7 bases not matched to a gene. CDR1 and CDR2 from the germline V gene are SGHRS and YFSETQ. The CDR3 runs to 15 residues. CDR3 region: CASSGTGTGATEAFF. The CDR3 region has the DNA TGCGCCAGCAGCGGAACCGGGACAGGGGCCACTGAAGCTTTCTTT.

This chain links TRBV19 with TRBJ2-6; D might be TRBD1 (7 bases). The germline gives CDR1 LNHDA, CDR2 SQIVND (reference sequence). The CDR3 has 16 residues. V gave up 0 bases and J gave up 9 bases, with 15 bases separating them. CDR3: CASSIDPRGVGNVLTF. CDR3 bases: TGTGCCAGTAGTATAGATCCCAGGGGGGTCGGCAACGTCCTGACTTTC.

The genes are TRBV2 and TRBJ1-6, with D hard to call. CDR1 SNHLY and CDR2 FYNNEI come from the germline V gene. The CDR3 length is 15 residues. Trimming left V 0 bases short and J 9 bases short, with 12 bases between. The CDR3 reads CASSEAYMGRSPLHF. The CDR3 bases are TGTGCCAGCAGTGAAGCGTACATGGGCCGTTCACCCCTCCACTTT.

This clone has just a few counts. V usage is TRBV2 and J usage is TRBJ1-1, with D unclear. The germline V and J ends were trimmed by 6 bases and 4 bases, with 12 bases remaining between them. This CDR3 is built from 13 residues. Germline assignment: CDR1 SNHLY and CDR2 FYNNEI. The CDR3 coding sequence is TGTGCCAGCAGATCAACATGGGTCACTGAAGCTTTCTTT. Translation gives CASRSTWVTEAFF.

The rearrangement links TRBV30 to TRBJ2-7; the D gene is possibly TRBD2 (7 bases). CDR1 and CDR2 (germline): GTSNPN, SVGIG (reference sequence). V gave up 8 bases and J gave up 6 bases, with 17 bases separating them. The CDR3 covers 12 residues. In nucleotides, the CDR3 is TGTGCCGGAAGGCGGGGGCGTGGCGAGCAGTACTTC. Translated: CAGRRGRGEQYF.

This clone was seen just once. V is TRBV14 and J is TRBJ2-3; 9 positions match TRBD2. CDR1 and CDR2 from the germline V gene are SGHDN and FVKESK. The length of the CDR3 is 17 residues. After removal of 0 bases from V and 2 bases from J, the junction contained 6 bases not matched to a gene. CDR3 DNA: TGTGCCAGCAGCCAAGAGGGGCTAGCGGGACTCACAGATACGCAGTATTTT. The encoded protein is CASSQEGLAGLTDTQYF.

This rearrangement joins TRBV27 to TRBJ1-1, with D perhaps TRBD1 (5 bases). V was cut by 9 bases and J by 1 base, with 15 bases left in between. CDR3 length equals 14 residues. Germline V gene lookup returns CDR1 MNHEY and CDR2 SMNVEV (reference sequence). The CDR3: CASSGADRNTEAFF. CDR3 DNA: TGTGCCAGTTCCGGGGCCGACAGGAACACTGAAGCTTTCTTT.

About this clone: Within the sample, other DNA sequences also encode this same CDR3. The V gene is TRBV6-6, the J gene TRBJ1-2; D perhaps matches TRBD1 (6 bases). This CDR3 comprises 14 residues. The germline CDR1 and CDR2 sequences are MNHNY and SVGAGI (reference sequence). Trimming removed 0 bases at V and 4 bases at J, with 9 bases between. Here the CDR3 reads CASSYSTGAYGYTF. CDR3 DNA sequence: TGTGCCAGCAGTTACTCGACAGGAGCCTATGGCTACACCTTC.

Points on this clone: Other DNA sequences from this sample encode an identical CDR3 as well. The chain has TRBV30 and TRBJ1-1, with D unclear. The germline V gene has CDR1 GTSNPN and CDR2 SVGIG (reference sequence). The CDR3 length is 12 residues. The ends were cut back, 0 bases at V and 1 base at J, with 3 bases in the middle. CDR3 amino acids: CAWSVPNTEAFF. CDR3 sequence (DNA): TGTGCCTGGAGTGTACCGAACACTGAAGCTTTCTTT.

The chain carries TRBV19 and TRBJ1-6; tentatively, D is TRBD1 (5 bases). The CDR3 covers 16 residues. Trimming took 5 bases from V and 1 from J, leaving 12 bases between them. Germline assignment: CDR1 LNHDA and CDR2 SQIVND (reference sequence). CDR3 DNA: TGTGCCAGTAGTTTCGTTGGGGGATCCTATAATTCACCCCTCCACTTT. Protein product: CASSFVGGSYNSPLHF. Based on the CDR3 plus reference TRBV19 and TRBJ1-6, the full variable domain is DGGITQSPKYLFRKEGQNVTLSCEQNLNHDAMYWYRQDPGQGLRLIYYSQIVNDFQKGDIAEGYSVSREKKESFPLTVTSAQKNPTAFYLCASSFVGGSYNSPLHFGNGTRLTVT.

The J gene is TRBJ2-5, the V gene TRBV2, with a weak D call TRBD2 (7 bases). Germline CDR1 is SNHLY and CDR2 is FYNNEI. Trimming took off 4 bases at V and 5 bases at J, with 11 bases between the two ends. The CDR3 has 13 residues. CDR3 loop: CASSAGGSETQYF. DNA for the CDR3: TGTGCCAGCAGTGCGGGGGGCTCGGAGACCCAGTACTTC.

The V call is TRBV4-1, the J call TRBJ2-7; 12 bases are shared with TRBD2. This CDR3 comprises 14 residues. Trimming removed 6 bases from V and 3 bases from J; junction bases left unmatched: 3. Germline CDR1 and CDR2: MGHRA and YSYEKL. The CDR3 DNA follows: TGCGCCAGCAGGACGACTAGCGGGAGCTACGAGCAGTACTTC. Amino acid sequence: CASRTTSGSYEQYF.

The chain joins TRBV2 to TRBJ2-7, with D perhaps matching TRBD1 (6 bases). The CDR3 sequence is 14 residues long. The V end lost 3 bases, the J end lost 7 bases, and 16 bases lay between the germline ends. Germline lookup yields CDR1 SNHLY and CDR2 FYNNEI. The CDR3 nucleotides read TGTGCCAGCAGTGAGGCCAGACAGGTCGGGGAGCAGTACTTC. Its translation: CASSEARQVGEQYF.

With regard to this clone: Other DNA sequences in the sample encode the same CDR3. V is TRBV7-8 and J is TRBJ1-5, with D possibly matching TRBD1 (5 bases). Trimming took 1 base from V and 0 from J, leaving 10 bases between them. The CDR3 is 16 amino acids. CDR1 is SGHVS and CDR2 is FQNEAQ in the germline V gene. Here the CDR3 reads CASSLEGAYSNQPQHF. The CDR3 DNA reads TGTGCCAGCAGCTTAGAAGGGGCCTATAGCAATCAGCCCCAGCATTTT.

V and J are TRBV4-3 and TRBJ2-2; TRBD2 matches 8 bases. The ends lost 6 bases at V and 2 bases at J; junction bases unmatched: 5. Germline V gene data show CDR1 as LGHNA and CDR2 as YSLEER. This CDR3 is built from 15 residues. The CDR3 sequence: CASRREDGNTGELFF. DNA for the CDR3: TGCGCCAGCAGGCGGGAGGACGGTAACACCGGGGAGCTGTTTTTT.

The CDR3, as DNA: TGTGCCAGCAGTGCCGGGACTAGCAGCCAGGGTACGCAGTATTTT. It is translated as CASSAGTSSQGTQYF. J is TRBJ2-3 and V is TRBV9, with TRBD2 identical over 9 bases. This CDR3 is built from 15 residues. Germline trimming cut 5 bases from V and 8 bases from J; bases unmatched to any gene: 12. Germline assignment: CDR1 SGDLS and CDR2 YYNGEE.

The chain couples TRBV19 to TRBJ1-6; TRBD1 is a possible D gene (6 bases). Trimming took off 9 bases at V and 0 bases at J, with 15 bases between the two ends. In germline, CDR1 is LNHDA, CDR2 SQIVND (reference sequence). The CDR3 contains 16 residues. CDR3 sequence reads: CASLRTASSYNSPLHF. For the CDR3, the DNA is TGTGCCAGCCTCCGGACAGCGAGCTCCTATAATTCACCCCTCCACTTT.

The gene calls are TRBV30 and TRBJ1-1, with D unclear. Germline loops: CDR1 GTSNPN, CDR2 SVGIG (reference sequence). Trimming took off 1 base at V and 9 bases at J, with 15 bases between the two ends. CDR3 length equals 13 residues. CDR3 region: CAWSGRLGGKAFF. Written as DNA, the CDR3 is TGTGCCTGGAGTGGGCGACTGGGAGGAAAAGCTTTCTTT.

The rearrangement links TRBV5-4 to TRBJ2-2; TRBD1 matches 10 bases. This CDR3 has 16 residues. CDR1 and CDR2 from the germline V gene are SGHNT and YYREEE (reference sequence). The V segment lost 0 bases and the J segment 6 bases; nucleotides outside the gene matches: 5. CDR3 protein: CASSLGQGAASGELFF. The CDR3 DNA sequence: TGTGCCAGCAGCTTGGGACAGGGGGCCGCGTCCGGGGAGCTGTTTTTT.

The chain is built from TRBV28 and TRBJ1-4; 8 bases match TRBD1. The CDR3 consists of 12 residues. Germline lookup yields CDR1 MDHEN and CDR2 SYDVKM. The CDR3 DNA is TGTGGGACAGGGTCAACTAATGAAAAACTGTTTTTT. It translates to CGTGSTNEKLFF. The full variable domain, completed using reference TRBV28 and TRBJ1-4, is DVKVTQSSRYLVKRTGEKVFLECVQDMDHENMFWYRQDPGLGLRLIYFSYDVKMKEKGDIPEGYSVSREKKERFSLILESASTNQTSMYLCGTGSTNEKLFFGSGTQLSVL.